The clone carrying this TCR beta chain was counted a single time. Authors' analysis steps: Estimation of nucleated cell counts relied on the amplification of reference gene primers. Sequencing was performed with immunoSEQ multiplex PCR; in TCRdb, only in-frame clones are kept and a portion is missing. That table supplies the V and J calls and clone size; D and trimming were determined from the DNA. The sample has approximately 150,000 clones; about 85% are singletons. The data belong to a study of blood T cell repertoires in COVID-19. Study-wide context: Whether acute or convalescent, the COVID-19 samples came from the United States, Italy and Spain. In each case, the material was cDNA or gDNA derived from T cells, B-cell-depleted T cells, or PBMCs.

Germline-derived CDR1 and CDR2 are MNHEY and SVGAGI. The V gene lost 6 bases and the J gene lost 6 bases, with 19 bases spanning the gap. The CDR3 is made up of 15 amino acids. Source material: peripheral blood. The receptor comes from a man between 65 and 85 years old who had recovered from COVID-19. The chain carries TRBV6-5 and TRBJ2-3; possibly TRBD2 for D (6 bases). CDR3 DNA sequence: TGTGCCAGCAGGGACGGAGGGGCCTTTTCTGATACGCAGTATTTT. It encodes CASRDGGAFSDTQYF.